This TCR beta chain derives from a study of tumor-infiltrating lymphocytes in primary liver carcinoma. Study-wide results and limits: Relative to blood, tumors carried a significantly larger fraction of the repertoire in their top 250 clones (p = 0.039).

This clonotype has just a few counts. Its antigen is unidentified. Total RNA amounting to 450 to 500 ng was the source from which TCR beta cDNA was made with a constant-region primer. Three-round nested multiplex PCR performed with slightly modified ARM-PCR produced the TCR beta libraries. TRBV1-TRBV30 forward primers paired with a C-beta reverse primer drove the first two PCR rounds, around 10 cycles each. TCRdb itself ran the multiplex PCR reads through MiXCR, one entry per CDR3 protein. This sample has about 310,000 distinct CDR3 sequences; approximately 60% occur once, and the top ten carry roughly 8.6%. Unsorted whole blood yielded the blood RNA, and germline DNA was also extracted. Among the patients, all had chronic HBV infection and none had been treated. The CDR3 sequence is 17 residues long. From germline, CDR1 is SGHNT and CDR2 YYREEE (reference sequence). Trimming shortened V by 4 bases and J by 1 base, and 20 bases separated the two germline ends.

This receptor was taken from a man aged 40-50 years with primary liver carcinoma and hepatitis B virus infection. The sample consisted of peripheral blood. The J gene is TRBJ1-1, the V gene TRBV5-4; no definite D call. The DNA for the CDR3 is TGTGCCAGCAGCCCCTCTTCCGCGGCGGCCTCGAACACTGAAGCTTTCTTT. The encoded protein is CASSPSSAAASNTEAFF.